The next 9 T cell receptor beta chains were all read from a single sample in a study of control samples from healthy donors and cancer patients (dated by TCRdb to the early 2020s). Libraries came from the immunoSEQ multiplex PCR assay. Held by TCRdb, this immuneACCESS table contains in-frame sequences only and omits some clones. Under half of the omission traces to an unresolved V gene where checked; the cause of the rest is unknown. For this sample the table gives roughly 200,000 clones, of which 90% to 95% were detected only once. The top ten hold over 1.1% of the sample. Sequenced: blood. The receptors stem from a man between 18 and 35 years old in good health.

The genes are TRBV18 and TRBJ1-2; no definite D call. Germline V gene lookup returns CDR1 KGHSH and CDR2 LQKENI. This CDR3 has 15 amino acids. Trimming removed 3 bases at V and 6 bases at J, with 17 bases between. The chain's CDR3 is CASSPGPGQRDGYTF. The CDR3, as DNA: TGTGCCAGCTCACCTGGACCGGGCCAGAGGGATGGCTACACCTTC.

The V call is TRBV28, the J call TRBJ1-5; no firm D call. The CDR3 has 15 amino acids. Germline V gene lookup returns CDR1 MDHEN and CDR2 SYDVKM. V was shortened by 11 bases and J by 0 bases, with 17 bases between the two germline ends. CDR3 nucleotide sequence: TGTGCCGCGTCTCTTTTAAGTAATAGCAATCAGCCCCAGCATTTT. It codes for CAASLLSNSNQPQHF.

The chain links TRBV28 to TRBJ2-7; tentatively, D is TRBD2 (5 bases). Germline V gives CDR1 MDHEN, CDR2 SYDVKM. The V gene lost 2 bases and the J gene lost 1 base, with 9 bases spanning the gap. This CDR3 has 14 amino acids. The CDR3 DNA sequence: TGTGCCAGCAGTTTACTGGACTTTTCCTACGAGCAGTACTTC. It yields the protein CASSLLDFSYEQYF.

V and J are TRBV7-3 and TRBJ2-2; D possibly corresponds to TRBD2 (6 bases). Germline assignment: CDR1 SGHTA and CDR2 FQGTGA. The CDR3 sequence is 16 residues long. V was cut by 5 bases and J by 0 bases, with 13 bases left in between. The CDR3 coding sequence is TGTGCCAGCAGCCCCCACGGGGGTACGAACACCGGGGAGCTGTTTTTT. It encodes CASSPHGGTNTGELFF.

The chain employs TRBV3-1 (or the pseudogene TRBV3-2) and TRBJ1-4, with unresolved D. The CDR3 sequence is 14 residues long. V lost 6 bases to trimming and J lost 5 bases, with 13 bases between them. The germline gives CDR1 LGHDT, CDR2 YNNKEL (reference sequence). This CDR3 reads CASRLRQSNEKLFF. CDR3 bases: TGTGCCAGCAGACTACGACAATCCAATGAAAAACTGTTTTTT.

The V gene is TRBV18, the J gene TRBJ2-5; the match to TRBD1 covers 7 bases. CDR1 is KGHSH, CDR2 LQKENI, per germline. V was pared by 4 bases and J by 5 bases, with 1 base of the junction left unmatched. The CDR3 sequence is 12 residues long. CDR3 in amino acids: CASSLDRETQYF. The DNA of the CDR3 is TGTGCCAGCTCACTGGACAGGGAGACCCAGTACTTC.

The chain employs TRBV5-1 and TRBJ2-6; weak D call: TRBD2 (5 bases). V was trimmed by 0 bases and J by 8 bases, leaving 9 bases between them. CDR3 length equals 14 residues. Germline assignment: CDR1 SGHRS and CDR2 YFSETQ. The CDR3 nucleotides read TGCGCCAGCAGCTTGGTCCCCGGGACCAACGTCCTGACTTTC. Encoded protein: CASSLVPGTNVLTF. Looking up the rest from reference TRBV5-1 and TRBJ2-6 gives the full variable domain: KAGVTQTPRYLIKTRGQQVTLSCSPISGHRSVSWYQQTPGQGLQFLFEYFSETQRNKGNFPGRFSGRQFSNSRSEMNVSTLELGDSALYLCASSLVPGTNVLTFGAGSRLTVL.

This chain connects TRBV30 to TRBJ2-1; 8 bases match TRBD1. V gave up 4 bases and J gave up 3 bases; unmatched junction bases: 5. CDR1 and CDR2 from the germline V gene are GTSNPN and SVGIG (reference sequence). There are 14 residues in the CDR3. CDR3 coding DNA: TGTGCCTGGAATGCAGGGGGCGACTACAATGAGCAGTTCTTC. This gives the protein CAWNAGGDYNEQFF.

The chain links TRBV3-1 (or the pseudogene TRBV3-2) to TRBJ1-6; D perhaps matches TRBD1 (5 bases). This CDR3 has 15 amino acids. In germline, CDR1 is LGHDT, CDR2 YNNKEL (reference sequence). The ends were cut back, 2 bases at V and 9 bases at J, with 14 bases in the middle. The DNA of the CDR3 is TGTGCCAGCAGCCAAAAGGGGCAGGGAAGTTCACCCCTCCACTTT. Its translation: CASSQKGQGSSPLHF.